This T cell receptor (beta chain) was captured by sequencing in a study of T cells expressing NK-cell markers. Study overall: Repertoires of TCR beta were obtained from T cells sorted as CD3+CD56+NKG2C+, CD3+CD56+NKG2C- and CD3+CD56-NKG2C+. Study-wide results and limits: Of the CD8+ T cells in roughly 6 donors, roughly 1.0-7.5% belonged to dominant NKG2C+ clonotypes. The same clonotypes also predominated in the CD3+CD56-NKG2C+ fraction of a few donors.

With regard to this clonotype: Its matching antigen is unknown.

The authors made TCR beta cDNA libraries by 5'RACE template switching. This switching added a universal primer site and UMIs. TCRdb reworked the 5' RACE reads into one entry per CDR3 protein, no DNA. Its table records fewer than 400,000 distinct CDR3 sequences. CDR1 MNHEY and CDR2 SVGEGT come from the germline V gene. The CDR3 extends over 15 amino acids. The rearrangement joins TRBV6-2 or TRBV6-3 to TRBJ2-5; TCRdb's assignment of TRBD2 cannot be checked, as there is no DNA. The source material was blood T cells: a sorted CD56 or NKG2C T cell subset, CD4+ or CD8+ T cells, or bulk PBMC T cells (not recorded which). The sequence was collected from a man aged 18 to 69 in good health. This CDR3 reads CASSSGLAVGETQYF.